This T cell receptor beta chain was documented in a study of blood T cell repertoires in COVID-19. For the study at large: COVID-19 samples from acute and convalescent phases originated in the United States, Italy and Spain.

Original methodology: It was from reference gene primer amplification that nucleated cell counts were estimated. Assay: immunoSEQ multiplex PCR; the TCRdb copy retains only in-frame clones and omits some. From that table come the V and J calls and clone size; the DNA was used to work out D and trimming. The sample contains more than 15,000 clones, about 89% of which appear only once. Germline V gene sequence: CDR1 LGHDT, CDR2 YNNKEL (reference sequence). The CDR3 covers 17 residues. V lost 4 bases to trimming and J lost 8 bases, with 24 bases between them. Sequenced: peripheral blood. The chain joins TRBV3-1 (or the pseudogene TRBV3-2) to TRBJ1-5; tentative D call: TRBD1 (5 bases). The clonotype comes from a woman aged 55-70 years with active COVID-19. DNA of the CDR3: TGTGCCAGCAGCCCATTCCACAGGTTCTTGGGTGAGAAGCCCCAGCATTTT. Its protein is CASSPFHRFLGEKPQHF.